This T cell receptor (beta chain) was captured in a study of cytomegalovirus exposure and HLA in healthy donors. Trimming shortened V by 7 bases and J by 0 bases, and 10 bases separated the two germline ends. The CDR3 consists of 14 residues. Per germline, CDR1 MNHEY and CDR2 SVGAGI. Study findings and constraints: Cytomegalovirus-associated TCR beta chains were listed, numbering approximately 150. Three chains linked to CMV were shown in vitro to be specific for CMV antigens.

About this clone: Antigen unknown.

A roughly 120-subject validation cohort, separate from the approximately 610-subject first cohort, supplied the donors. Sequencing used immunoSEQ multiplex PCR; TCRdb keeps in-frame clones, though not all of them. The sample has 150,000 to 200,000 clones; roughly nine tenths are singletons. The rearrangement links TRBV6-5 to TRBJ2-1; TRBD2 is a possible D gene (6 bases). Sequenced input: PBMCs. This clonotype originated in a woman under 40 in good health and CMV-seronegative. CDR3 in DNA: TGTGCCAGCACAGCGCGGGGCTCCTACAATGAGCAGTTCTTC. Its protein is CASTARGSYNEQFF.